The clone carrying this TCR beta chain was observed a few times. Profiling relied on immunoSEQ multiplex PCR, and the TCRdb table lists in-frame clones only, not all of them. The table has some 40,000 clones, about 86% seen once; the top ten hold around 2.6%. The data belong to a study of STAT5B mutations in CD4+ large granular lymphocyte leukemia. The source is a human donor in good health. Sequencing was carried out using CD4+ T cells from blood buffy coats.

This chain's CDR3 is CASSRGQSTEAFF. CDR3 bases: TGCGCCAGCAGCCGTGGACAAAGCACTGAAGCTTTCTTT. This chain joins TRBV4-1 and TRBJ1-1, with D maybe TRBD1 (5 bases). Germline V lookup: CDR1 MGHRA, CDR2 YSYEKL. Deletions cut 4 bases from V and 4 bases from J, with 10 bases between. The CDR3 length is 13 residues.